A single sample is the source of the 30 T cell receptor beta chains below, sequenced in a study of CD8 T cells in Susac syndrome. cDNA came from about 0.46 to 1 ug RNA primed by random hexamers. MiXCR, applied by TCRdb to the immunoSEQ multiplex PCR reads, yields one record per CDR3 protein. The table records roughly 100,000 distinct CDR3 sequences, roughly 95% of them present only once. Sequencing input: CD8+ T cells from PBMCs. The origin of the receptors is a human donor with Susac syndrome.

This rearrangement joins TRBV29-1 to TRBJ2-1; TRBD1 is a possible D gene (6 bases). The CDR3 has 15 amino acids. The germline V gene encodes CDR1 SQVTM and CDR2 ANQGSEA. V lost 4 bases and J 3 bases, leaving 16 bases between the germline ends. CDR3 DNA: TGCAGCGTTGGAGGGGGTGGGGGTAGCTACAATGAGCAGTTCTTC. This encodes CSVGGGGGSYNEQFF.

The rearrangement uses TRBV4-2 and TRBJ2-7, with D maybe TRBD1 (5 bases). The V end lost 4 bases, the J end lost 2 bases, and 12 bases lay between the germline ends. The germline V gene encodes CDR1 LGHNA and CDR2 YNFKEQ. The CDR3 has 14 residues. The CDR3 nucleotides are TGTGCCAGCAGCCCCGTTGCAGGGCCCTACGAGCAGTACTTC. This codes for CASSPVAGPYEQYF.

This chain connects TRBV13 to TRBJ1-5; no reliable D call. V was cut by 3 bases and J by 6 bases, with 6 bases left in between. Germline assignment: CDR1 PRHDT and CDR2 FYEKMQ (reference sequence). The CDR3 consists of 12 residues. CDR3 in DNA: TGTGCCAGCAGCTTTGGGTTTCAGCCCCAGCATTTT. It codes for CASSFGFQPQHF.

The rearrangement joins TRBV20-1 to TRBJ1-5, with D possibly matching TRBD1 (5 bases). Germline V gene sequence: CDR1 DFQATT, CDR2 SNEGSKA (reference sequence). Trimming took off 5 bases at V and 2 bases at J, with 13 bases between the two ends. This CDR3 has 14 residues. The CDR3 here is CSADGDRRNQPQHF. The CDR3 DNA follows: TGCAGTGCTGACGGGGACCGGCGCAATCAGCCCCAGCATTTT.

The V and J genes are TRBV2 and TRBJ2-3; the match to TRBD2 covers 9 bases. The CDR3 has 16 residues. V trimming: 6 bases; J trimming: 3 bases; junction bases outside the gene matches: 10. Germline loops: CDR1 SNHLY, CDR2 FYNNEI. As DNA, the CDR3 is TGTGCCAGCAGCGTCCCCGCTAGCGGGGCAACAGATACGCAGTATTTT. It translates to CASSVPASGATDTQYF.

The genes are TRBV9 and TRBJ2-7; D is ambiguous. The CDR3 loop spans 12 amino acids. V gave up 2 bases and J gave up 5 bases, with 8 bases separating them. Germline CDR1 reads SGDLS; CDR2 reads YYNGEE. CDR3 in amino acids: CASSVSGNEQYF. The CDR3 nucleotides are TGTGCCAGCAGCGTTTCAGGCAACGAGCAGTACTTC.

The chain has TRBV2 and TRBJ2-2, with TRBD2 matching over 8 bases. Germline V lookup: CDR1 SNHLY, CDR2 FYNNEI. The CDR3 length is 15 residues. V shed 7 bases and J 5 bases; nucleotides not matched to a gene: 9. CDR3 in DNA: TGTGCCAGCAACCTGGGACTAGGGGCGACCGGGGAGCTGTTTTTT. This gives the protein CASNLGLGATGELFF.

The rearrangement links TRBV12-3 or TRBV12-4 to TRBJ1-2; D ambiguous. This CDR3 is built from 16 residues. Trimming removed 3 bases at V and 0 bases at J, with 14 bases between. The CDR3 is CASSFGPVGTNYGYTF. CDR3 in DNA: TGTGCCAGCAGTTTTGGGCCCGTGGGAACTAACTATGGCTACACCTTC.

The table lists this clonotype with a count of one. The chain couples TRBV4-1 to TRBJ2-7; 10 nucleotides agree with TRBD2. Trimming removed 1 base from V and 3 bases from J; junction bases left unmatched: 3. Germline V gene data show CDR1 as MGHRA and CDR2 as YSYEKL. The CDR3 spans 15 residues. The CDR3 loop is CASSQVSSGSYEQYF. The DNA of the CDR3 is TGCGCCAGCAGCCAAGTGTCTAGCGGGAGCTACGAGCAGTACTTC.

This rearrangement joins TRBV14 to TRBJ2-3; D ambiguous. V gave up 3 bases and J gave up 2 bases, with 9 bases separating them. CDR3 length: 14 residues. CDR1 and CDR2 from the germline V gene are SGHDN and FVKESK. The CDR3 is CASSHERDTDTQYF. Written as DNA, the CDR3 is TGTGCCAGCAGCCACGAGAGAGACACAGATACGCAGTATTTT.

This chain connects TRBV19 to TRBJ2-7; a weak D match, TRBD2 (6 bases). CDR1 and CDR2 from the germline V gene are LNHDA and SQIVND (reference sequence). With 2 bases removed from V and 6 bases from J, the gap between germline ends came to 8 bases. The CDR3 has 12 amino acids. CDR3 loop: CASSIPAGEQYF. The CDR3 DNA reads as TGTGCCAGTAGTATACCAGCGGGCGAGCAGTACTTC.

The CDR3 protein is CASSVARGYEQYF. In DNA, the CDR3 is TGTGCCAGCAGCGTAGCCAGGGGCTACGAGCAGTACTTC. The chain couples TRBV9 to TRBJ2-7; D may be TRBD1 (6 bases). The CDR3 has 13 residues. CDR1 SGDLS and CDR2 YYNGEE come from the germline V gene. V was cut by 0 bases and J by 3 bases, with 7 bases left in between.

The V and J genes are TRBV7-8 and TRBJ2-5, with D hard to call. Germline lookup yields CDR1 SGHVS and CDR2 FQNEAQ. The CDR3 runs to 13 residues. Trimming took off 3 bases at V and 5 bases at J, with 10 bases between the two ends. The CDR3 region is CASSFPGRETQYF. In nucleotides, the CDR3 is TGTGCCAGCAGCTTCCCCGGACGGGAGACCCAGTACTTC.

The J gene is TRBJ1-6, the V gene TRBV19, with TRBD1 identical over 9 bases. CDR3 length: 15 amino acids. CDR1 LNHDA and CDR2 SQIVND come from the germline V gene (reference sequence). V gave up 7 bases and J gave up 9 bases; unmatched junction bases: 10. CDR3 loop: CASTNHRGRLSPLHF. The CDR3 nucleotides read TGTGCCAGTACCAACCACAGGGGGCGGCTTTCACCCCTCCACTTT.

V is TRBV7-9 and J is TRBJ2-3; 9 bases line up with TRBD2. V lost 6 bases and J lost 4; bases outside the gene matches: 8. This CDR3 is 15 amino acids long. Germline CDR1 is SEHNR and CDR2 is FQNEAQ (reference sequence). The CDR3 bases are TGTGCCAGCAGACCCGGACTAGCGCCCTCAGATACGCAGTATTTT. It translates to CASRPGLAPSDTQYF.

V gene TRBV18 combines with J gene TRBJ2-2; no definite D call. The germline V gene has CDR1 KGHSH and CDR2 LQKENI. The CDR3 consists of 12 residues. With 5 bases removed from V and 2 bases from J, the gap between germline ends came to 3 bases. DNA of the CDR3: TGTGCCAGCTCATACAACACCGGGGAGCTGTTTTTT. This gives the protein CASSYNTGELFF.

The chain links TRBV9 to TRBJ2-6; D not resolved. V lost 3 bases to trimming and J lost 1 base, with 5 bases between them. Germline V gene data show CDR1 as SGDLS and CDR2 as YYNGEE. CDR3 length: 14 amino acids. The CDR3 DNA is TGTGCCAGCAGCGCCCCTTCTGGGGCCAACGTCCTGACTTTC. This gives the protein CASSAPSGANVLTF.

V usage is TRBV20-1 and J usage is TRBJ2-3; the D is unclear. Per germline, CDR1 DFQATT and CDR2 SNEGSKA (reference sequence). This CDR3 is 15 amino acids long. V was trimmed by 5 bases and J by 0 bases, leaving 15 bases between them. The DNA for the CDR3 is TGCAGTGCTGTTGACCCTACCCCTAGCACAGATACGCAGTATTTT. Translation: CSAVDPTPSTDTQYF.

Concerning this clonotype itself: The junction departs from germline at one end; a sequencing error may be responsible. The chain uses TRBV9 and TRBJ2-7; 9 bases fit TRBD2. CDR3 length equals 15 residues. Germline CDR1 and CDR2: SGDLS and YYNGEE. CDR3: CASSASGTSSNEQYF. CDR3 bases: TGTGCCAGCAGCGCCTCCGGGACTAGCTCCAACGAGCAGTACTTC.

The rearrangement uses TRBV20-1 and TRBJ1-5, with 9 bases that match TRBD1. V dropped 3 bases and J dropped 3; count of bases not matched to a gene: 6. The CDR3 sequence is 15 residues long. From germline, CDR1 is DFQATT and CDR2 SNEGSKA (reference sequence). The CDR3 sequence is CSASGGTGHNQPQHF. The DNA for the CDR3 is TGCAGTGCTAGCGGCGGGACAGGGCACAATCAGCCCCAGCATTTT.

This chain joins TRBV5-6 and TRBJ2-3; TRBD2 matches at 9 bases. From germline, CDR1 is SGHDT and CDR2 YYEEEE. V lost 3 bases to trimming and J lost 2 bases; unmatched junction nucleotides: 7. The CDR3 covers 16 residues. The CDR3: CASSSPGLANTDTQYF. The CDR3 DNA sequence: TGTGCCAGCAGCTCTCCGGGACTAGCCAACACAGATACGCAGTATTTT.

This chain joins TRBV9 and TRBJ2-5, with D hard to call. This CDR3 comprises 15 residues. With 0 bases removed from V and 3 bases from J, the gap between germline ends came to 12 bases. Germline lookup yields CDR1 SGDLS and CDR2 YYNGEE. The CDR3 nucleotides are TGTGCCAGCAGCGTAGTGGCAGGCTCTAAAGAGACCCAGTACTTC. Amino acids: CASSVVAGSKETQYF.

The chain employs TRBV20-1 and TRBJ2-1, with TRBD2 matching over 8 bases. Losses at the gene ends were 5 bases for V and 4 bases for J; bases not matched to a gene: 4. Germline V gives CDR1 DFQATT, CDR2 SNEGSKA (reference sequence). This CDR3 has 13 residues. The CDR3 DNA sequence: TGCAGTGCTCAGCTAGCGGGTTACAATGAGCAGTTCTTC. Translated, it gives CSAQLAGYNEQFF.

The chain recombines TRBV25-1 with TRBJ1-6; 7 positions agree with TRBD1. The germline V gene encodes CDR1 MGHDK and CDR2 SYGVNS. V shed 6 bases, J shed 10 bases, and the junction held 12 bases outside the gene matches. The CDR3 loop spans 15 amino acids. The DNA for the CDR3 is TGTGCCAGCAGAGAACAGGGACAGCTTGGGTCACCCCTCCACTTT. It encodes CASREQGQLGSPLHF.

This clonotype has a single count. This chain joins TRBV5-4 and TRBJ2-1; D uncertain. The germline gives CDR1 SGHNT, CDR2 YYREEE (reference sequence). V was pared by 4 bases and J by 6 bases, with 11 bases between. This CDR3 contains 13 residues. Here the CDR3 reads CASSGSVGNEQFF. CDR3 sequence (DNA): TGTGCCAGCAGCGGGTCGGTAGGCAATGAGCAGTTCTTC.

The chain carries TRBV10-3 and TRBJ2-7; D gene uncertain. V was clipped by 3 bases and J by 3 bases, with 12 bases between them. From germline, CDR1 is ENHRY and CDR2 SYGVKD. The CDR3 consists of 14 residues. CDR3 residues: CAISDPGYGYEQYF. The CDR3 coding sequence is TGTGCCATCAGTGACCCTGGATATGGCTACGAGCAGTACTTC.

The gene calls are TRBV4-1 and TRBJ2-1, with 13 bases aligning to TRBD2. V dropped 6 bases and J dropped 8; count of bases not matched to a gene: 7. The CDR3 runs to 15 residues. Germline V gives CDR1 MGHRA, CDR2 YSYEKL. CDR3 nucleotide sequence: TGCGCCAGCAGACTGACTAGCGGGGGGATGGATGAGCAGTTCTTC. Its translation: CASRLTSGGMDEQFF.

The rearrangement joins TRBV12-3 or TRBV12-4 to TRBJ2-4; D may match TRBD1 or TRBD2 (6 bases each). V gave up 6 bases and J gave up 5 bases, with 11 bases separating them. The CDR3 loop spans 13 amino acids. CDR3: CASRVGGENIQYF. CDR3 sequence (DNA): TGTGCCAGCAGGGTGGGGGGCGAAAACATTCAGTACTTC.

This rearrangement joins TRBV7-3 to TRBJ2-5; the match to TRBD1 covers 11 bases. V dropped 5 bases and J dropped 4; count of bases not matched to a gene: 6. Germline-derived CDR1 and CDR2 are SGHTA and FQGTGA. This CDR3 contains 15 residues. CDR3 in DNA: TGTGCCAGCAGCCCCGGGACAGGGGGAGGAGAGACCCAGTACTTC. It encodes CASSPGTGGGETQYF.

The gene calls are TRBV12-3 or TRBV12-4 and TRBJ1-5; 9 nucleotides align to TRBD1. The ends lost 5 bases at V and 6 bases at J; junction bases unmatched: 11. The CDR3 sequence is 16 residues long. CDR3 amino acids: CASSATGGGMRQPQHF. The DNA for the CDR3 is TGTGCCAGCAGTGCGACAGGGGGGGGAATGCGTCAGCCCCAGCATTTT.